This T cell receptor (beta chain) was sequenced during a study of blood T cell repertoires in COVID-19. Looking at the study overall: The samples span acute and convalescent COVID-19 from the United States, Italy and Spain.

Profiled with immunoSEQ multiplex PCR; TCRdb holds only in-frame clones, not every one. The sample records roughly 48,000 clones, roughly 90% being singletons. The germline V gene has CDR1 SGDLS and CDR2 YYNGEE. The germline V and J ends were trimmed by 0 bases and 6 bases, with 18 bases remaining between them. The CDR3 has 16 amino acids. Sequencing was carried out using peripheral blood. This receptor was identified in a human donor in a cohort sampled during active COVID-19. J is TRBJ1-1 and V is TRBV9, with D possibly TRBD1 on 5 matching bases. For the CDR3, the DNA is TGTGCCAGCAGCGTAGGAAATGGAGGGACGGGGTCTGAAGCTTTCTTT. Translation: CASSVGNGGTGSEAFF.